Listed below are T cell receptor beta chains from one sample, sequenced in a study of technical replicates of blood from several donors. TCRdb keeps only in-frame clones here, not all; method: immunoSEQ multiplex PCR. The data show some 87,000 clones, with roughly 96% seen just once and around 0.31% held by the top ten. Sequencing input: T cells isolated from PBMCs. All receptors derive from a human donor in good health. Both conserved end residues are part of each CDR3. Fields, in order: J gene, V gene, clone size, D gene, CDR3 protein, CDR3 DNA. A D gene is named only where the DNA matches it firmly. Some rows mark clone size as missing; the rest say once, few, many or name a class of expanded clone.

j_gene: TRBJ2-3
v_gene: TRBV28
abundance: -
d_gene: -
CDR3aa: CASSLTPMGDTQYF
CDR3nt: TGTGCCAGCAGTTTGACGCCAATGGGCGATACGCAGTATTTT

j_gene: TRBJ2-7
v_gene: TRBV7-9
abundance: -
d_gene: TRBD1
CDR3aa: CASSSSWDRNYEQYF
CDR3nt: TGTGCCAGCAGCTCCTCCTGGGACAGGAACTACGAGCAGTACTTC

j_gene: TRBJ1-1
v_gene: TRBV11-3
abundance: -
d_gene: -
CDR3aa: CASSLFGEVNTEAFF
CDR3nt: TGTGCCAGCAGCTTATTTGGGGAGGTGAACACTGAAGCTTTCTTT

j_gene: TRBJ1-3
v_gene: TRBV27
abundance: -
d_gene: TRBD1
CDR3aa: CASRGLGQGTNTIYF
CDR3nt: TGTGCCAGCAGAGGTCTGGGACAGGGGACAAACACCATATATTTT

j_gene: TRBJ2-7
v_gene: TRBV7-2
abundance: once
d_gene: -
CDR3aa: CASSLRGGSYEQYF
CDR3nt: TGTGCCAGCAGCCTCAGGGGAGGGTCCTACGAGCAGTACTTC

j_gene: TRBJ1-2
v_gene: TRBV19
abundance: -
d_gene: -
CDR3aa: CASSIGTANYGYTF
CDR3nt: TGTGCCAGTAGTATAGGGACAGCTAACTATGGCTACACCTTC

j_gene: TRBJ2-7
v_gene: TRBV4-1
abundance: -
d_gene: TRBD2
CDR3aa: CASSQTSARGEQYF
CDR3nt: TGCGCCAGCAGCCAAACTAGCGCACGCGGCGAGCAGTACTTC

j_gene: TRBJ2-1
v_gene: TRBV2
abundance: -
d_gene: -
CDR3aa: CASSVRRGENEQFF
CDR3nt: TGTGCCAGCAGTGTGCGCAGGGGTGAGAATGAGCAGTTCTTC

j_gene: TRBJ2-1
v_gene: TRBV4-2
abundance: -
d_gene: -
CDR3aa: CASSQVGRDNEQFF
CDR3nt: TGTGCCAGCAGCCAAGTGGGCCGCGACAATGAGCAGTTCTTC

j_gene: TRBJ1-3
v_gene: TRBV28
abundance: -
d_gene: -
CDR3aa: CASGEGGGNTIYF
CDR3nt: TGTGCCAGTGGGGAGGGAGGGGGAAACACCATATATTTT

j_gene: TRBJ2-1
v_gene: TRBV18
abundance: once
d_gene: -
CDR3aa: CASSPVRRVDNEQFF
CDR3nt: TGTGCCAGCTCACCAGTAAGGAGGGTTGACAATGAGCAGTTCTTC

j_gene: TRBJ1-5
v_gene: TRBV28
abundance: -
d_gene: -
CDR3aa: CASNQGLQPQHF
CDR3nt: TGTGCCAGCAATCAGGGGTTACAGCCCCAGCATTTT

j_gene: TRBJ2-3
v_gene: TRBV6-5
abundance: -
d_gene: -
CDR3aa: CASSQNTDTQYF
CDR3nt: TGTGCCAGCAGTCAAAACACAGATACGCAGTATTTT

j_gene: TRBJ2-5
v_gene: TRBV19
abundance: -
d_gene: -
CDR3aa: CASSMARDAETQYF
CDR3nt: TGTGCCAGTAGTATGGCCCGGGATGCGGAGACCCAGTACTTC

j_gene: TRBJ1-2
v_gene: TRBV18
abundance: -
d_gene: TRBD1
CDR3aa: CASSPTVQGALDGYTF
CDR3nt: TGTGCCAGCTCACCTACAGTACAGGGGGCGCTAGACGGCTACACCTTC

j_gene: TRBJ2-1
v_gene: TRBV9
abundance: -
d_gene: TRBD2
CDR3aa: CASSPTSVWNEQFF
CDR3nt: TGTGCCAGCAGCCCTACTAGCGTATGGAATGAGCAGTTCTTC

j_gene: TRBJ2-1
v_gene: TRBV27
abundance: -
d_gene: TRBD2
CDR3aa: CASSYSAGGRPSYNEQFF
CDR3nt: TGTGCCAGCAGTTATTCAGCGGGAGGGCGGCCTTCCTACAATGAGCAGTTCTTC

j_gene: TRBJ1-1
v_gene: TRBV5-1
abundance: once
d_gene: -
CDR3aa: CASSPGWTALKRGEAFF
CDR3nt: TGCGCCAGCAGCCCCGGATGGACAGCACTAAAGCGGGGTGAAGCTTTCTTT

j_gene: TRBJ2-5
v_gene: TRBV9
abundance: -
d_gene: TRBD2
CDR3aa: CASSEMGLLETQYF
CDR3nt: TGTGCCAGCAGCGAGATGGGACTATTAGAGACCCAGTACTTC

j_gene: TRBJ2-3
v_gene: TRBV27
abundance: -
d_gene: -
CDR3aa: CASSYLSGSTDTQYF
CDR3nt: TGTGCCAGCAGTTATCTGAGCGGGAGCACAGATACGCAGTATTTT

j_gene: TRBJ2-7
v_gene: TRBV12-2
abundance: -
d_gene: -
CDR3aa: CASRLGSRTSGPVSGVYEQYF
CDR3nt: TGTGCAAGTCGCTTAGGGTCCCGGACTAGCGGACCTGTCTCGGGCGTCTACGAGCAGTACTTC

j_gene: TRBJ1-1
v_gene: TRBV7-9
abundance: many
d_gene: -
CDR3aa: CASSLDRNTEAFF
CDR3nt: TGTGCCAGCAGCTTAGACAGGAACACTGAAGCTTTCTTT

j_gene: TRBJ2-2
v_gene: TRBV12-5
abundance: once
d_gene: TRBD2
CDR3aa: CASGLREGRTGELFF
CDR3nt: TGTGCTAGTGGTTTGCGGGAGGGCCGCACCGGGGAGCTGTTTTTT

j_gene: TRBJ2-2
v_gene: TRBV7-9
abundance: -
d_gene: -
CDR3aa: CASSPGYIGTGELFF
CDR3nt: TGTGCCAGCAGCCCCGGGTATATTGGCACCGGGGAGCTGTTTTTT

j_gene: TRBJ2-3
v_gene: TRBV7-3
abundance: -
d_gene: -
CDR3aa: CASSLQGFTDTQYF
CDR3nt: TGTGCCAGCAGCTTACAGGGATTTACAGATACGCAGTATTTT

j_gene: TRBJ2-7
v_gene: TRBV7-8
abundance: once
d_gene: -
CDR3aa: CASSLTGVEQYF
CDR3nt: TGTGCCAGCAGCTTAACTGGAGTAGAGCAGTACTTC

j_gene: TRBJ1-1
v_gene: TRBV7-9
abundance: -
d_gene: -
CDR3aa: CASSSAGKTEAFF
CDR3nt: TGTGCCAGCAGCTCGGCGGGGAAGACTGAAGCTTTCTTT

j_gene: TRBJ2-7
v_gene: TRBV7-9
abundance: -
d_gene: TRBD2
CDR3aa: CASSPGASGSSYEQYF
CDR3nt: TGTGCCAGCAGCCCAGGGGCTAGCGGGAGTTCTTACGAGCAGTACTTC

j_gene: TRBJ2-3
v_gene: TRBV2
abundance: -
d_gene: -
CDR3aa: CARASGSITDTQYF
CDR3nt: TGTGCCAGAGCCTCCGGGAGTATTACAGATACGCAGTATTTT

j_gene: TRBJ2-7
v_gene: TRBV6-5
abundance: -
d_gene: -
CDR3aa: CASSRTTYEQYF
CDR3nt: TGTGCCAGCAGTAGGACAACCTACGAGCAGTACTTC

j_gene: TRBJ2-2
v_gene: TRBV4-1
abundance: -
d_gene: -
CDR3aa: CASSHNSGNTGELFF
CDR3nt: TGCGCCAGCAGCCACAATAGCGGGAACACCGGGGAGCTGTTTTTT

j_gene: TRBJ2-1
v_gene: TRBV6-5
abundance: -
d_gene: -
CDR3aa: CASGRGNEQFF
CDR3nt: TGTGCCAGCGGCAGGGGCAATGAGCAGTTCTTC

j_gene: TRBJ1-5
v_gene: TRBV7-9
abundance: once
d_gene: -
CDR3aa: CASSLGLAGQPQHF
CDR3nt: TGTGCCAGCAGCTTAGGTCTGGCGGGCCAGCCCCAGCATTTT

j_gene: TRBJ1-1
v_gene: TRBV7-2
abundance: -
d_gene: TRBD1
CDR3aa: CASPGRDRSLGTEAFF
CDR3nt: TGTGCCAGCCCCGGGAGGGACAGATCCCTCGGCACTGAAGCTTTCTTT

j_gene: TRBJ2-5
v_gene: TRBV5-6
abundance: -
d_gene: -
CDR3aa: CASRRTVQETQYF
CDR3nt: TGTGCCAGCAGAAGGACAGTCCAAGAGACCCAGTACTTC

j_gene: TRBJ2-1
v_gene: TRBV11-2
abundance: -
d_gene: TRBD1
CDR3aa: CASSSPRDRATFNEQFF
CDR3nt: TGTGCCAGCAGCTCCCCCCGGGACAGGGCAACTTTCAATGAGCAGTTCTTC

j_gene: TRBJ2-3
v_gene: TRBV2
abundance: -
d_gene: -
CDR3aa: CASSEAAGSTDTQYF
CDR3nt: TGTGCCAGCAGTGAAGCTGCGGGGAGCACAGATACGCAGTATTTT

j_gene: TRBJ1-1
v_gene: TRBV11-2
abundance: -
d_gene: TRBD1
CDR3aa: CASNQYQGQGAFF
CDR3nt: TGTGCCAGCAACCAATACCAGGGACAGGGGGCTTTCTTT

j_gene: TRBJ1-1
v_gene: TRBV28
abundance: -
d_gene: -
CDR3aa: CASSFGRENTEAFF
CDR3nt: TGTGCCAGCTCCTTCGGACGGGAGAACACTGAAGCTTTCTTT

j_gene: TRBJ1-2
v_gene: TRBV5-1
abundance: -
d_gene: TRBD1
CDR3aa: CASSILAGGGYTF
CDR3nt: TGCGCCAGCAGCATTTTAGCAGGGGGGGGCTACACCTTC

j_gene: TRBJ2-5
v_gene: TRBV9
abundance: -
d_gene: -
CDR3aa: CASSVVAGGHETQYF
CDR3nt: TGTGCCAGCAGCGTAGTGGCCGGGGGGCACGAGACCCAGTACTTC

j_gene: TRBJ2-7
v_gene: TRBV28
abundance: -
d_gene: TRBD2
CDR3aa: CASSLLAGQTYEQYF
CDR3nt: TGTGCCAGCAGTTTATTAGCGGGGCAGACCTACGAGCAGTACTTC